These T cell receptor beta chains were read from a single sample in a study of shared clonotypes between healthy human individuals. Sequenced by immunoSEQ multiplex PCR; TCRdb stores in-frame clones only, minus some. The sample yields fewer than 800,000 clones, just over 90% seen once. Sequencing used naive CD8+ T cells sorted from blood. The receptor set was obtained from a man in his thirties or forties in good health. CDR3s include the opening cysteine and the closing phenylalanine or tryptophan. D genes are given only for firm matches. Some rows have no size entry. The others give once, few or many, or a class for an expanded clone.

CDR3nt,CDR3aa,j_gene,d_gene,len,v_gene,abundance
TGTGCCAGCAGCCAAGAGACCATGGGAGATACGCAGTATTTT,CASSQETMGDTQYF,TRBJ2-3,NA,14,TRBV4-2,NA
TGTGCCAGCAGTCATCCGGGACAGGGGGCCGGGGAGCTGTTTTTT,CASSHPGQGAGELFF,TRBJ2-2,TRBD1,15,TRBV27,NA
TGTGCCAGCAGCGACGGTGCGGGGAGGGATGAGCAGTTCTTC,CASSDGAGRDEQFF,TRBJ2-1,TRBD2,14,TRBV6-4,NA
TGTGCCAGCAGGGGGACAGGCGCCTATGGCTACACCTTC,CASRGTGAYGYTF,TRBJ1-2,TRBD1,13,TRBV9,NA
TGTGCCAGCAGCTTAGGGGCTAGCGGGAATCCCTCCTACAATGAGCAGTTCTTC,CASSLGASGNPSYNEQFF,TRBJ2-1,TRBD2,18,TRBV7-8,NA
TGTGCCAGCAGCCCTGACAGCTCCTACAATGAGCAGTTCTTC,CASSPDSSYNEQFF,TRBJ2-1,NA,14,TRBV9,NA
TGTGCCAGCAGTAAGACAGTAGTCTCCTACAATGAGCAGTTCTTC,CASSKTVVSYNEQFF,TRBJ2-1,NA,15,TRBV28,NA
TGTGCCAGCAGTGATGACAATGAGCAGTTCTTC,CASSDDNEQFF,TRBJ2-1,NA,11,TRBV27,NA
TGTGCCAGCAGTTTAGACGCGTACAATGAGCAGTTCTTC,CASSLDAYNEQFF,TRBJ2-1,NA,13,TRBV27,NA
TGTGCCAGCAGTGAGCGAGGGCAGAGAGCCTACGAGCAGTACTTC,CASSERGQRAYEQYF,TRBJ2-7,NA,15,TRBV2,NA
TGTGCCAGCAGCTTAGATGGCTCTAGCAATGAGCAGTTCTTC,CASSLDGSSNEQFF,TRBJ2-1,NA,14,TRBV11-3,NA
TGCGCCAGCAGGGGGACTAGCGGGAGAGTCGACGAGCAGTACTTC,CASRGTSGRVDEQYF,TRBJ2-7,TRBD2,15,TRBV5-1,NA
TGTGCCAGCAGTGAATGGTTAGCCAAAAACATTCAGTACTTC,CASSEWLAKNIQYF,TRBJ2-4,NA,14,TRBV6-1,once
TGTGCCTGGAGTGTAATGGGAGTCAGCACAGATACGCAGTATTTT,CAWSVMGVSTDTQYF,TRBJ2-3,NA,15,TRBV30,NA
TGTGCCAGCAGTCTAGGACAGGGTAACACTGAAGCTTTCTTT,CASSLGQGNTEAFF,TRBJ1-1,TRBD1,14,TRBV6-6,NA
TGTGCCAGCAGCTTGTCAGGGATGAACACTGAAGCTTTCTTT,CASSLSGMNTEAFF,TRBJ1-1,NA,14,TRBV2,NA
TGTGCCTGGAGTTTGGGTTTGTCCTACAATGAGCAGTTCTTC,CAWSLGLSYNEQFF,TRBJ2-1,NA,14,TRBV30,NA
TGCGCCAGCAGTGAGTCGACTAGCGGTCGCACCGGGGAGCTGTTTTTT,CASSESTSGRTGELFF,TRBJ2-2,TRBD2,16,TRBV10-1,NA
TGTGCCTGGAGATACGGGACAGCCGATTACGAGCAGTACTTC,CAWRYGTADYEQYF,TRBJ2-7,TRBD1,14,TRBV30,NA
TGTGCCAGCAGCTACGGGACAGTTAATGAAAAACTGTTTTTT,CASSYGTVNEKLFF,TRBJ1-4,TRBD1,14,TRBV11-2,NA
TGTGCCAGCAGCCAAGGGGAGGTTCAGCCCCAGCATTTT,CASSQGEVQPQHF,TRBJ1-5,NA,13,TRBV14,NA
TGCGCCAGCAGTGAGTCTGAGGGGCTGAACACTGAAGCTTTCTTT,CASSESEGLNTEAFF,TRBJ1-1,NA,15,TRBV10-1,NA
TGTGCCAGCAGCCAGGACAGGGGTAACACTGAAGCTTTCTTT,CASSQDRGNTEAFF,TRBJ1-1,TRBD1,14,TRBV28,NA
TGTGCCATCAGTGGGAGGACAGGGGCGACAGATACGCAGTATTTT,CAISGRTGATDTQYF,TRBJ2-3,TRBD1,15,TRBV10-3,NA
TGTGCCAGCAGCCGACCCGGGACAGGCATCTACGAGCAGTACTTC,CASSRPGTGIYEQYF,TRBJ2-7,TRBD1,15,TRBV14,once
TGCGCCCATAGGGGACAGGATACCTACAAGGGCGAGCAGTACTTC,CAHRGQDTYKGEQYF,TRBJ2-7,TRBD1,15,TRBV4-3,NA
TGTGCCAGCAGCTACAGTGGGAACAATCAGCCCCAGCATTTT,CASSYSGNNQPQHF,TRBJ1-5,NA,14,TRBV25-1,NA
TGTGCCAGCAGCAGCCCTAAGAGCGGCAATGAGCAGTTCTTC,CASSSPKSGNEQFF,TRBJ2-1,NA,14,TRBV7-9,few
TGTGCCAGTAGTATTGTGATCGGGGAGCTGTTTTTT,CASSIVIGELFF,TRBJ2-2,NA,12,TRBV19,NA
TGTGCCAGCAGCTTACATAGCGGGAGGGGCACCGGGGAGCTGTTTTTT,CASSLHSGRGTGELFF,TRBJ2-2,TRBD2,16,TRBV11-2,NA
TGTGCCAGCAGCCCACCCGGACTAGCGGGAGTACTAATCCTGGATACGCAGTATTTT,CASSPPGLAGVLILDTQYF,TRBJ2-3,TRBD2,19,TRBV7-2,NA
TGTGCCAGCAGCTTGACTGCCTCCTACGAGCAGTACTTC,CASSLTASYEQYF,TRBJ2-7,NA,13,TRBV5-6,NA
TGTGCCAGCAGTTCAAACACCGGGGAGCTGTTTTTT,CASSSNTGELFF,TRBJ2-2,NA,12,TRBV27,few
TGTGCCAGCAGCCCACTAGCGGGAGAGACCCAGTACTTC,CASSPLAGETQYF,TRBJ2-5,TRBD2,13,TRBV6-6,NA
TGTGCCAGCAGCTTAATTGGCAATGAGCAGTTCTTC,CASSLIGNEQFF,TRBJ2-1,NA,12,TRBV7-9,NA
TGTGCCAGCAGCGAATCTTCGGGGGTCTATGGCTACACCTTC,CASSESSGVYGYTF,TRBJ1-2,NA,14,TRBV27,NA
TGTGCCAGCCGACGGGGAGGGGCGGATACGCAGTATTTT,CASRRGGADTQYF,TRBJ2-3,TRBD2,13,TRBV7-9,NA
TGTGCCAGCAACGATCGGGGGTTCAACCGGGACTCGAACACCGGGGAGCTGTTTTTT,CASNDRGFNRDSNTGELFF,TRBJ2-2,NA,19,TRBV5-4,NA
TGTGCCAGTAGTATAGCCGTGGGGCCGGACTATGGCTACACCTTC,CASSIAVGPDYGYTF,TRBJ1-2,NA,15,TRBV19,NA
TGTGCCAGCAGCGTCCGGGGCTATCCAGATACGCAGTATTTT,CASSVRGYPDTQYF,TRBJ2-3,NA,14,TRBV5-4,NA
TGTGCCAGGGTTGATGGGACAGACTCGAACACTGAAGCTTTCTTT,CARVDGTDSNTEAFF,TRBJ1-1,TRBD1,15,TRBV27,NA
TGTGCCAGCAGTTTTCGGCGGGAGACGGGCAATGAGCAGTTCTTC,CASSFRRETGNEQFF,TRBJ2-1,TRBD2,15,TRBV27,NA
TGTGCCAGCAGTTTATTCCGCTACCCAGAGACCCAGTACTTC,CASSLFRYPETQYF,TRBJ2-5,NA,14,TRBV27,NA
TGCAGCGTCACTAGTTTGACCTACAATGAGCAGTTCTTC,CSVTSLTYNEQFF,TRBJ2-1,NA,13,TRBV29-1,NA
TGCAGCGTTGTACCTGGACAGGGGGCCTACGAGCAGTACTTC,CSVVPGQGAYEQYF,TRBJ2-7,TRBD1,14,TRBV29-1,NA
TGCGCCAGCAGCCCGCGCCGGGACACCGGTGATGAGCAGTTCTTC,CASSPRRDTGDEQFF,TRBJ2-1,NA,15,TRBV4-1,NA
TGTGCCAGCAGCGGTAGTTTGGGTGAGCAGTTCTTC,CASSGSLGEQFF,TRBJ2-1,NA,12,TRBV9,NA
TGTGCCAGCAGTTTATCAAACAATCAGCCCCAGCATTTT,CASSLSNNQPQHF,TRBJ1-5,NA,13,TRBV27,NA
TGCAGCGTTGAGGACAGGGGGACCGGGGAGCTGTTTTTT,CSVEDRGTGELFF,TRBJ2-2,TRBD1,13,TRBV29-1,NA
TGTGCCAGCTCACAAGGACAGGGATACGAGCAGTACTTC,CASSQGQGYEQYF,TRBJ2-7,TRBD1,13,TRBV18,NA
TGCAGCGTTGAATCGGCTAGCGGGAGGCCCGGGCGGGAGCTGTTTTTT,CSVESASGRPGRELFF,TRBJ2-2,TRBD2,16,TRBV29-1,NA
TGCAGCGTTTTACCGACAGGGAAGGAGAACACTGAAGCTTTCTTT,CSVLPTGKENTEAFF,TRBJ1-1,TRBD1,15,TRBV29-1,NA
TGCGCCAGCAGCCAAGTTTCCGGGGCGACGGCAGGTGAGCAGTTCTTC,CASSQVSGATAGEQFF,TRBJ2-1,NA,16,TRBV4-1,NA
TGCGCCAGCAGCTTGGAGAGCCCGAACACTGAAGCTTTCTTT,CASSLESPNTEAFF,TRBJ1-1,NA,14,TRBV5-1,NA
TGTGCCTGGAGTGTACGGGGAATCGGCAATCAGCCCCAGCATTTT,CAWSVRGIGNQPQHF,TRBJ1-5,NA,15,TRBV30,NA